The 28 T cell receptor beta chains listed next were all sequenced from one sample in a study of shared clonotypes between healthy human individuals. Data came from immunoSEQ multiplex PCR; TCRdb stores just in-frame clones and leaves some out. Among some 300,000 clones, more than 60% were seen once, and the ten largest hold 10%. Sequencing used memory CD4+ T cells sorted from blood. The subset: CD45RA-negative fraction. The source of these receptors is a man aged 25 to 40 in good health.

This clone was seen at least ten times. The CDR3 sequence is CASRPGGGSWGYTF. The DNA for the CDR3 is TGTGCCAGCAGACCGGGAGGGGGCTCATGGGGCTACACCTTC. The rearrangement joins TRBV9 to TRBJ1-2, with 7 bases matching TRBD1. The germline V gene has CDR1 SGDLS and CDR2 YYNGEE. The V gene end was trimmed by 5 bases and the J gene end by 8 bases; junction bases not matched to a gene: 12. The CDR3 runs 14 residues.

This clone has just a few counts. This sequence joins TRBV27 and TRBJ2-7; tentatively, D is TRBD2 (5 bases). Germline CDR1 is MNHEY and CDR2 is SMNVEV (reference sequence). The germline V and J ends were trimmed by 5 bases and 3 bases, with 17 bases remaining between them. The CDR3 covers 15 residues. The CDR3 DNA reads TGTGCCAGCAGTGGACGGGCTAGCTTTCACTACGAGCAGTACTTC. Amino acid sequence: CASSGRASFHYEQYF.

This CDR3 reads CASSDSPPLDRRLYGYTF. The CDR3 DNA is TGTGCCAGCAGTGACTCACCTCCTTTGGACAGGAGACTATATGGCTACACCTTC. The chain carries TRBV6-4 and TRBJ1-2; 7 bases match TRBD1. CDR1 and CDR2 (germline): MRHNA, SNTAGT. The CDR3 extends over 18 amino acids. After removal of 0 bases from V and 5 bases from J, the junction contained 15 bases not matched to a gene.

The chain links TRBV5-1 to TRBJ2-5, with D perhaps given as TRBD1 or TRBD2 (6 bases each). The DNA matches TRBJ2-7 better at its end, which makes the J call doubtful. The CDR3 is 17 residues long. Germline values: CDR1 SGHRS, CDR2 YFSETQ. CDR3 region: CASSLSRHRGASYEQYF. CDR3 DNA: TGCGCCAGCAGCTTGAGTCGCCATAGGGGGGCCTCCTACGAGCAGTACTTC.

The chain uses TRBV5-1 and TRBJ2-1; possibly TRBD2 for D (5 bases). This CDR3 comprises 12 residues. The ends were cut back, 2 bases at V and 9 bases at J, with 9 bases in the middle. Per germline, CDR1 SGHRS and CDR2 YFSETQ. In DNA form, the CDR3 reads TGCGCCAGCAGCTTTCAAGCGGCTGAGCAGTTCTTC. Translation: CASSFQAAEQFF.

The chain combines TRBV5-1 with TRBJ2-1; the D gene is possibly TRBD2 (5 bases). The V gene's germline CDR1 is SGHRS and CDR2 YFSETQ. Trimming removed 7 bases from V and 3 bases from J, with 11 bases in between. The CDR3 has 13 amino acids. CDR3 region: CASQTAVYNEQFF. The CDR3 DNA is TGCGCCAGCCAAACAGCGGTCTACAATGAGCAGTTCTTC.

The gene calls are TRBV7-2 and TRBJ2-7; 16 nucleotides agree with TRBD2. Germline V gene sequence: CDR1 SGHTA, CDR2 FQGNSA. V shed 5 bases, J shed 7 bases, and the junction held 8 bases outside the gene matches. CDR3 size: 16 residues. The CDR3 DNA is TGTGCCAGCAGCAAGGGACTAGCGGGAGGGTCTTTTGAGCAGTACTTC. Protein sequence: CASSKGLAGGSFEQYF. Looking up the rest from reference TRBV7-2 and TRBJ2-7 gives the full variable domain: GAGVSQSPSNKVTEKGKDVELRCDPISGHTALYWYRQSLGQGLEFLIYFQGNSAPDKSGLPSDRFSAERTGGSVSTLTIQRTQQEDSAVYLCASSKGLAGGSFEQYFGPGTRLTVT.

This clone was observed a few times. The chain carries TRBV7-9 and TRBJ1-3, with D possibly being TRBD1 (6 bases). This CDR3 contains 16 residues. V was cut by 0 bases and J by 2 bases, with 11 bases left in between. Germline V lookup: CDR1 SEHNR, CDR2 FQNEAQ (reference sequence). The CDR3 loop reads CASSLAGQTPGNTIYF. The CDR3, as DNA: TGTGCCAGCAGCTTAGCCGGACAGACTCCTGGAAACACCATATATTTT.

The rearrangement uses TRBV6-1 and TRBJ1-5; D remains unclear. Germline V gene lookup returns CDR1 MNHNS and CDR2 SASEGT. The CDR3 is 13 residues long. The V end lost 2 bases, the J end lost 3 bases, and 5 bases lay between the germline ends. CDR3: CASSEQFNQPQHF. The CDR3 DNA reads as TGTGCCAGCAGTGAACAGTTCAATCAGCCCCAGCATTTT.

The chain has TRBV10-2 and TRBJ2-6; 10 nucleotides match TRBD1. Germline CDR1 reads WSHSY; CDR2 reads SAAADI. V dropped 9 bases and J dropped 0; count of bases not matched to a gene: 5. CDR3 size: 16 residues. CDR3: CARGTGADSGANVLTF. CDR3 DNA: TGCGCCAGAGGGACAGGGGCGGACTCTGGGGCCAACGTCCTGACTTTC.

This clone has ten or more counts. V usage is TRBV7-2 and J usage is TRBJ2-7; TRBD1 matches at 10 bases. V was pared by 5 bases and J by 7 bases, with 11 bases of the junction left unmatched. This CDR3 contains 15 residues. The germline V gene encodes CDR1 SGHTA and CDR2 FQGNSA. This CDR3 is CASSLDRGPSEEQYF. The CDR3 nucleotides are TGTGCCAGCAGCCTCGACAGGGGGCCCAGTGAAGAGCAGTACTTC.

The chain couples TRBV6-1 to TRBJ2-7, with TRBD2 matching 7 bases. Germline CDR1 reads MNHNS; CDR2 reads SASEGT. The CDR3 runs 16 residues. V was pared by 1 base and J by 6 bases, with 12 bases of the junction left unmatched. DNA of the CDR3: TGTGCCAGCAGTGAAGAGGGACTACCGGCCTCCAGCGAGCAGTACTTC. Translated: CASSEEGLPASSEQYF.

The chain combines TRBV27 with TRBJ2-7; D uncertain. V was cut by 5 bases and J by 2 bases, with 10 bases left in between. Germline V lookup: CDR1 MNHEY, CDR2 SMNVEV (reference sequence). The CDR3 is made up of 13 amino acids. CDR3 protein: CASSVGWAYEQYF. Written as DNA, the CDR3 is TGTGCCAGCAGTGTCGGTTGGGCCTACGAGCAGTACTTC.

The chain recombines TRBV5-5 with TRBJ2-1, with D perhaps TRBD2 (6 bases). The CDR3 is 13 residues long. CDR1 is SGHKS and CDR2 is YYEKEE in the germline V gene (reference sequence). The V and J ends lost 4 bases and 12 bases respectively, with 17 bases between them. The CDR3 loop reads CASSQNGVGGQFF. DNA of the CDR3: TGTGCCAGCAGCCAAAATGGGGTCGGGGGGCAGTTCTTC.

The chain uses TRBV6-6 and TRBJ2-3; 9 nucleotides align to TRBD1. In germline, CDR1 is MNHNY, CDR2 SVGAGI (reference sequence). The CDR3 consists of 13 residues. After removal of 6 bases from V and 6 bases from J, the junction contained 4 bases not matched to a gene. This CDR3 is CASRTGGLDTQYF. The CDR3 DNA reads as TGTGCCAGCAGAACAGGGGGCTTGGATACGCAGTATTTT.

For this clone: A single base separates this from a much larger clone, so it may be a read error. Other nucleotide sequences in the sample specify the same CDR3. The CDR3 DNA is TGTGCTAGCAGCTTCAGGGTAGGGGGCAACACCGGGGAGCTGTTTTTT. Amino acid sequence: CASSFRVGGNTGELFF. The chain combines TRBV11-2 with TRBJ2-2, with TRBD1 identical over 7 bases. The CDR3 covers 16 residues. CDR1 and CDR2 from the germline V gene are SGHAT and FQNNGV.

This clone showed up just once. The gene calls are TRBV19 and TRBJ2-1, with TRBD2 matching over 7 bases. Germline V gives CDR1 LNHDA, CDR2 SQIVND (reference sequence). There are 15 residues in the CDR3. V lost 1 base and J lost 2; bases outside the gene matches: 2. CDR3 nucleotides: TGTGCCAGTAGTATAGGCGGGGGAACCTACAATGAGCAGTTCTTC. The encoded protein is CASSIGGGTYNEQFF.

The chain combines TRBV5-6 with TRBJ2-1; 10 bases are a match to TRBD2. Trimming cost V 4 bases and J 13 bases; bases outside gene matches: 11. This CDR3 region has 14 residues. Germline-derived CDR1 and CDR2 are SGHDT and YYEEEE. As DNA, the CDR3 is TGTGCCAGCAGCCTGGCTAGCGGGAGTATCCCCCAGTTCTTC. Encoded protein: CASSLASGSIPQFF. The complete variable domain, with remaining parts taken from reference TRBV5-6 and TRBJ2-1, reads DAGVTQSPTHLIKTRGQQVTLRCSPKSGHDTVSWYQQALGQGPQFIFQYYEEEERQRGNFPDRFSGHQFPNYSSELNVNALLLGDSALYLCASSLASGSIPQFFGPGTRLTVL.

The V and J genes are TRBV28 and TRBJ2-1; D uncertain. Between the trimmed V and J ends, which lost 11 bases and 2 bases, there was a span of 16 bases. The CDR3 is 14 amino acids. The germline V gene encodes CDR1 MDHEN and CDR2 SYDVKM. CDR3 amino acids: CASTVADTYNEQFF. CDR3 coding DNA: TGTGCCTCCACGGTGGCAGATACCTACAATGAGCAGTTCTTC. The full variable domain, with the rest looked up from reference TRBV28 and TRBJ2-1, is DVKVTQSSRYLVKRTGEKVFLECVQDMDHENMFWYRQDPGLGLRLIYFSYDVKMKEKGDIPEGYSVSREKKERFSLILESASTNQTSMYLCASTVADTYNEQFFGPGTRLTVL.

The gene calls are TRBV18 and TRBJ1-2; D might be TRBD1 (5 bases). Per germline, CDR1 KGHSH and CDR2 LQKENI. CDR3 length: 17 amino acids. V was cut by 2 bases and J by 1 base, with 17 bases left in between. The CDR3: CASSPGGAQISNYGYTF. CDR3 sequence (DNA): TGTGCCAGCTCACCAGGCGGGGCGCAGATAAGTAACTATGGCTACACCTTC.

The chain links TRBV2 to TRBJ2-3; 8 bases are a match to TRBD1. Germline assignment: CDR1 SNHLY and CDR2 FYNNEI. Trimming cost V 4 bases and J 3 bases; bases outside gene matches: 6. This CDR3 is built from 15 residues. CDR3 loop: CASSVGTGSTDTQYF. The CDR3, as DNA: TGTGCCAGCAGTGTCGGGACAGGAAGTACAGATACGCAGTATTTT.

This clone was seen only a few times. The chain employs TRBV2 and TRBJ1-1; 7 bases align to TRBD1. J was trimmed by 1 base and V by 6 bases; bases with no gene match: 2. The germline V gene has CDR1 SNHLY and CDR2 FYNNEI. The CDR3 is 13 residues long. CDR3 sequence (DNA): TGTGCCAGCAGATACAGGGGGAACACTGAAGCTTTCTTT. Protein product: CASRYRGNTEAFF.

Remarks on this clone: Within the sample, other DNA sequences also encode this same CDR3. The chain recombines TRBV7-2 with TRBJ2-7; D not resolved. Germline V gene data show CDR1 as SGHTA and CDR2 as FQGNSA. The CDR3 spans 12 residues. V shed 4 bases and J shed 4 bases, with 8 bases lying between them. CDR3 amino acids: CASSSNTYEQYF. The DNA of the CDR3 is TGTGCCAGCAGCTCCAATACTTACGAGCAGTACTTC.

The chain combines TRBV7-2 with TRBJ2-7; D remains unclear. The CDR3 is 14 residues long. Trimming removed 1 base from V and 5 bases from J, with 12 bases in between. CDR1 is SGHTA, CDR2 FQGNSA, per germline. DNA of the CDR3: TGTGCCAGCAGCTTAGGTCCGGCGTGGGACGAGCAGTACTTC. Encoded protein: CASSLGPAWDEQYF.

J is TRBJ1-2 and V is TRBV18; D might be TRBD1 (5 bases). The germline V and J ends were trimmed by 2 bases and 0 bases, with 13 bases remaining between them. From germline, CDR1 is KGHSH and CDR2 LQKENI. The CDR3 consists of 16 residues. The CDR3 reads CASSPFRGPTNYGYTF. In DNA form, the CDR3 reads TGTGCCAGCTCACCATTTAGGGGCCCGACTAACTATGGCTACACCTTC.

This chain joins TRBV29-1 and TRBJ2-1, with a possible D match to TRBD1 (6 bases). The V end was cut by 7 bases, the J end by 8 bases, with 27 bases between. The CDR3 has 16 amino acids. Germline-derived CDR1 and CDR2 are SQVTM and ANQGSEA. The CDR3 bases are TGCAGCGCCTCAAACTACTTGGACAGTCATCCGGATGAGCAGTTCTTC. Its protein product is CSASNYLDSHPDEQFF.

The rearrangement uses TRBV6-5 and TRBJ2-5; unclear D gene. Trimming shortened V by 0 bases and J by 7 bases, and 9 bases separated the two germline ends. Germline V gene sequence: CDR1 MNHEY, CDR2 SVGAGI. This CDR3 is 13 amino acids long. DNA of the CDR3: TGTGCCAGCAGTTACTCCGTTTTGGTGACCCAGTACTTC. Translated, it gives CASSYSVLVTQYF.

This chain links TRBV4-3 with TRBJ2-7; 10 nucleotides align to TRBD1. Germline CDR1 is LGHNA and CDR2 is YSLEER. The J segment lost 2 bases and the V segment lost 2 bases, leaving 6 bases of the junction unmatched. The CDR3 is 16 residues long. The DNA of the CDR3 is TGCGCCAGCAGCCAAAGACTGGACAGGGGGACCTACGAGCAGTACTTC. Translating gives CASSQRLDRGTYEQYF.